This record covers a single T cell receptor beta chain. Sequencing used immunoSEQ multiplex PCR; TCRdb keeps in-frame clones, though not all of them. The table lists 140,000 to 150,000 clones, 70% to 90% of them singletons. The sample belongs to a study of blood T cell repertoires in COVID-19. Study-level background: The origin of the acute and convalescent COVID-19 samples was the United States, Italy and Spain.

Sequenced: peripheral blood. The TCR comes from a woman aged 55-70 years with COVID-19, enrolled during active disease.

CDR3 coding DNA: TGCAGCGTTGACGTGGGGGTTAAAAGCGGGGGTTACACAGATACGCAGTATTTT. This gives the protein CSVDVGVKSGGYTDTQYF. This rearrangement joins TRBV29-1 to TRBJ2-3, with TRBD2 matching 8 bases. The CDR3 totals 18 residues. Germline V lookup: CDR1 SQVTM, CDR2 ANQGSEA. The V segment lost 3 bases and the J segment 2 bases; nucleotides outside the gene matches: 16.